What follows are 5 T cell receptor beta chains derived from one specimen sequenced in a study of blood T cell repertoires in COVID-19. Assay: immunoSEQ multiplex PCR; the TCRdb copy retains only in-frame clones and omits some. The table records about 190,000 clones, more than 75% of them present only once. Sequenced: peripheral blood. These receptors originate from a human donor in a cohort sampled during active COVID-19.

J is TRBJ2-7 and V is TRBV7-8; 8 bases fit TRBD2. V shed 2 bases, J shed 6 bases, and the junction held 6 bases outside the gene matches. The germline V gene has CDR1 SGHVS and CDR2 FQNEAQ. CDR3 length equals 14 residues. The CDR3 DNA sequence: TGTGCCAGCAGCTTAACGGGACTAGGTTCCGAGCAGTACTTC. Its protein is CASSLTGLGSEQYF. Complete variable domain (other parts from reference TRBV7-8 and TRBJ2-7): GAGVSQSPRYKVAKRGQDVALRCDPISGHVSLFWYQQALGQGPEFLTYFQNEAQLDKSGLPSDRFFAERPEGSVSTLKIQRTQQEDSAVYLCASSLTGLGSEQYFGPGTRLTVT.

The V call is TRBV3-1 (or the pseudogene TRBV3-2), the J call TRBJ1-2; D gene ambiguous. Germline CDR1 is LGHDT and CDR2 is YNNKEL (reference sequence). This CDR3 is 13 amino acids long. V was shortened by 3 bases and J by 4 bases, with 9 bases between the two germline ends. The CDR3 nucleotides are TGTGCCAGCAGCCAGGCGGGTGTCTATGGCTACACCTTC. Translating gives CASSQAGVYGYTF.

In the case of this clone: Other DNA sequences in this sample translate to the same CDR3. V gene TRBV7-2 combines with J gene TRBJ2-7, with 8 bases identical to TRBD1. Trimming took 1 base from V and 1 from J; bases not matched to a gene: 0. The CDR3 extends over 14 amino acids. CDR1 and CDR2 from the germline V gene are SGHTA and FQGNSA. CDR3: CASSLGTGSYEQYF. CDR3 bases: TGTGCCAGCAGCTTAGGGACAGGGTCCTACGAGCAGTACTTC. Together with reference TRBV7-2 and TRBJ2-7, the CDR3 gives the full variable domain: GAGVSQSPSNKVTEKGKDVELRCDPISGHTALYWYRQSLGQGLEFLIYFQGNSAPDKSGLPSDRFSAERTGGSVSTLTIQRTQQEDSAVYLCASSLGTGSYEQYFGPGTRLTVT.

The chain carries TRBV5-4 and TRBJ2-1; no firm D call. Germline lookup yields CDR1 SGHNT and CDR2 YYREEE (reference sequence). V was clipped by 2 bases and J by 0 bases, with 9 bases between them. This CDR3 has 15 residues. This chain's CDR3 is CASSFALSSYNEQFF. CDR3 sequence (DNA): TGTGCCAGCAGCTTTGCTCTTAGCTCCTACAATGAGCAGTTCTTC.

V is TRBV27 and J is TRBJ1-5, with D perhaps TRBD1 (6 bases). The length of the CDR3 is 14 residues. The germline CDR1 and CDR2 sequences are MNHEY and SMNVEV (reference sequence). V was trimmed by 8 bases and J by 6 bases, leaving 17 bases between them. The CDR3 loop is CASRKYRESQPQHF. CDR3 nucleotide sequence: TGTGCCAGCCGAAAATACAGGGAAAGTCAGCCCCAGCATTTT.